These T cell receptor beta chains were read from a single sample in a study of graft-versus-host responses after intestinal transplantation. The table came from immunoSEQ multiplex PCR; TCRdb's copy has only in-frame clones and leaves some out. The sample holds roughly 27,000 clones, less than 85% seen once. Sequences were derived from PBMCs, sampled around 29 days after intestinal transplant. The receptors stem from a human patient who received an intestinal transplant, so some T cells may come from the graft donor. CDR3s include the opening cysteine and the closing phenylalanine or tryptophan. Fields, in order: V gene, clone size, D gene, J gene, CDR3 DNA, CDR3 protein. A D gene is named only where the DNA matches it firmly. Some rows have no size entry. The others give once, few or many, or a class for an expanded clone.

TRBV19	-	TRBD2	TRBJ2-7	TGTGCCAGTAGTATAGGGGGGACTAGCGGGAGGACTTACTCCTACGAGCAGTACTTC	CASSIGGTSGRTYSYEQYF
TRBV6-5	-	-	TRBJ2-2	TGTGCCAGCAGTTCGCAGGGGGGGGAGGCCGGGGAGCTGTTTTTT	CASSSQGGEAGELFF
TRBV6-5	once	TRBD1	TRBJ1-4	TGTGCCAGCAGTTACTCTAAGGACAGGGCAGAAAAACTGTTTTTT	CASSYSKDRAEKLFF
TRBV29-1	-	-	TRBJ2-7	TGCAGCGTTGAAGGAGGAGAAGACTCCTACGAGCAGTACTTC	CSVEGGEDSYEQYF
TRBV7-2	-	TRBD2	TRBJ2-7	TGTGCCAGCAGTCTCACTAGCGGGCCTACCTACGAGCAGTACTTC	CASSLTSGPTYEQYF
TRBV6-1	-	TRBD1	TRBJ2-2	TGTGCCAGCACCAGGACAGGGATAAACACCGGGGAGCTGTTTTTT	CASTRTGINTGELFF
TRBV29-1	-	-	TRBJ2-7	TGCAGCGTTGCCTCCCTCAGGGGTCCCAACTGGGACGAGCAGTACTTC	CSVASLRGPNWDEQYF
TRBV27	-	TRBD1	TRBJ1-1	TGTGCCAGCAAGGGGGCTCTAAACACTGAAGCTTTCTTT	CASKGALNTEAFF
TRBV19	-	TRBD2	TRBJ2-7	TGTGCCAGTAGTATAGATCTGGCGGGAGGCCCTCCCTACGAGCAGTACTTC	CASSIDLAGGPPYEQYF
TRBV9	-	TRBD1	TRBJ1-6	TGTGCCAGCACCGAGCGGACAGGGTATAATTCACCCCTCCACTTT	CASTERTGYNSPLHF
TRBV5-6	-	-	TRBJ2-7	TGTGCCAGCAGCTCCGTTGACTACGAGCAGTACTTC	CASSSVDYEQYF
TRBV28	-	-	TRBJ2-7	TGTGCCAGCAGTCTAGGGTCCTACGAGCAGTACTTC	CASSLGSYEQYF
TRBV19	-	-	TRBJ2-7	TGTGCCAGTAGTAAGGGTGGACCGGTCTACGAGCAGTACTTC	CASSKGGPVYEQYF
TRBV10-1	-	TRBD1	TRBJ2-3	TGCGCCAGCAGTGAGGCCGACAGGGCGACAGATACGCAGTATTTT	CASSEADRATDTQYF
TRBV10-3	-	TRBD1	TRBJ1-3	TGTGCCATCAGCACAGGGGGCGACTCTGGAAACACCATATATTTT	CAISTGGDSGNTIYF
TRBV5-1	-	TRBD2	TRBJ2-5	TGCGCCAGCAGCCTGCACCAGGGACTAGGGGGAGAGACCCAGTACTTC	CASSLHQGLGGETQYF
TRBV29-1	-	TRBD2	TRBJ2-1	TGCAGCGTTGGTAGCGGGGCATACAATGAGCAGTTCTTC	CSVGSGAYNEQFF
TRBV15	-	-	TRBJ2-5	TGTGCCACCAGCAGAGATATCGGAGAGACCCAGTACTTC	CATSRDIGETQYF
TRBV13	-	-	TRBJ1-4	TGTGCCAGCAGCCAAAATAGGGGTGAAAAACTGTTTTTT	CASSQNRGEKLFF
TRBV27	once	-	TRBJ2-3	-	CASSSSASSWDTQYF
TRBV6-5	-	TRBD1	TRBJ2-5	TGTGCCAGCAGTTATGACAGGGGTGAGACCCAGTACTTC	CASSYDRGETQYF
TRBV10-2	-	-	TRBJ2-1	TGCGCCAGCAGTGAGTGGGACTTTGGTGCACCTGAGCAGTTCTTC	CASSEWDFGAPEQFF
TRBV7-2	-	-	TRBJ2-7	TGTGCCAGCAGCTTTCGCGTACAGGTCTCCTACGAGCAGTACTTC	CASSFRVQVSYEQYF
TRBV5-1	once	-	TRBJ2-1	TGCGCCAGCAGTTTGCCCCAAGAAGACAATGAGCAGTTCTTC	CASSLPQEDNEQFF
TRBV6-1	-	-	TRBJ1-5	TGTGCCAGCAGTGAGCGGCTGGTCAATCAGCCCCAGCATTTT	CASSERLVNQPQHF
TRBV27	-	TRBD2	TRBJ2-7	TGTGCCAGCAGTCCACCCGTTAAACTAGCGGGGGGCTACGAGCAGTACTTC	CASSPPVKLAGGYEQYF
TRBV2	-	TRBD1	TRBJ1-5	TGTGCCAGCAGTGAAATGGGACAGGGAGGCGGCAATCAGCCCCAGCATTTT	CASSEMGQGGGNQPQHF
TRBV18	-	-	TRBJ1-3	TGTGCCAGCTCACCGGTTGAACAATCTGGAAACACCATATATTTT	CASSPVEQSGNTIYF
TRBV21-1	-	-	TRBJ2-1	TGTGCCAGCAGCAAAGACTCCAACCGAAGCGGGAGCTCCTACAATGAGCAGTTCTTC	CASSKDSNRSGSSYNEQFF
TRBV11-2	-	-	TRBJ1-2	TGTGCCAGCAGCTTAGCAGCTAACTATGGCTACACCTTC	CASSLAANYGYTF
TRBV7-9	once	-	TRBJ1-1	TGTGCCAGCAGTACAACGATTAACGAAGCTTTCTTT	CASSTTINEAFF
TRBV12-2	-	-	TRBJ2-3	TGTGCAAGTCGCTTAGTAACAGGGATGCCTAGCACAGATACGCAGTATTTT	CASRLVTGMPSTDTQYF
TRBV30	-	-	TRBJ1-1	TGTGCCTGGAGCGAGGACAGAAACACTGAAGCTTTCTTT	CAWSEDRNTEAFF
TRBV11-3	-	TRBD1	TRBJ2-7	TGTGCCAGTTCCAGGCCGGGACAGGGGGACTACGAGCAGTACTTC	CASSRPGQGDYEQYF
TRBV6-5	-	-	TRBJ2-1	TGTGCCAGCAGCCGTACCCTGAATGAGCAGTTCTTC	CASSRTLNEQFF
TRBV10-1	-	-	TRBJ1-1	TGCGCCAGCAGTGTTGGGGGCGCGGCTGAAGCTTTCTTT	CASSVGGAAEAFF
TRBV15	-	-	TRBJ2-7	TGTGCCACCAGCAGGTCGGATTTTCCCTACGAGCAGTACTTC	CATSRSDFPYEQYF
TRBV21-1	-	-	TRBJ1-5	TGTGCCAGCAGCAGAGTCGGACGGGTTAGCAATCAGCCCCAGCATTTT	CASSRVGRVSNQPQHF
TRBV27	few	TRBD1	TRBJ1-2	TGTGCCAGCAGTCCGACAGGGGGCGGGGACTATGGCTACACCTTC	CASSPTGGGDYGYTF
TRBV25-1	-	-	TRBJ1-6	TGTGCCAGCAGTGAAGGGACGGTCCCTTTCTCCTATAATTCACCCCTCCACTTT	CASSEGTVPFSYNSPLHF
TRBV7-2	-	-	TRBJ2-1	TGTGCCAGCAGACTGGGCTACAATGAGCAGTTCTTC	CASRLGYNEQFF
TRBV4-2	-	TRBD2	TRBJ2-7	TGTGCCAGCAGCCCCTACCATGGGGTAGCGGGGGGCTCCTACGAGCAGTACTTC	CASSPYHGVAGGSYEQYF
TRBV4-1	-	-	TRBJ2-7	TGCGCCAGCAGCGACACCGGGACCGGGACTGGGGCAAACGAGCAGTACTTC	CASSDTGTGTGANEQYF
TRBV5-1	-	TRBD2	TRBJ2-2	TGCGCCAGCAGCTTGGACGGGGGGGCCTCCACCGGGGAGCTGTTTTTT	CASSLDGGASTGELFF
TRBV19	-	-	TRBJ2-1	TGTGCCAGTAGTAGAGGAGGGAATGAGCAGTTCTTC	CASSRGGNEQFF
TRBV5-4	-	-	TRBJ2-7	TGTGCCAGCAGATCCTGGGGAACCCCCTACGAGCAGTACTTC	CASRSWGTPYEQYF
TRBV13	-	-	TRBJ2-3	TGTGCCAGCAGCGAGAACACAGATACGCAGTATTTT	CASSENTDTQYF
TRBV6-1	-	-	TRBJ2-1	TGTGCCAGCAGTGAAGCGAACAGGGTGGCAGGTGAGCAGTTCTTC	CASSEANRVAGEQFF
TRBV6-5	-	TRBD2	TRBJ2-1	TGTGCCAGCAGTTACTCGACTAGCGGGTCTAATGAGCAGTTCTTC	CASSYSTSGSNEQFF
TRBV5-1	-	-	TRBJ1-5	TGCGCCAGCAGCTTGGAAGGGTATAGCAATCAGCCCCAGCATTTT	CASSLEGYSNQPQHF
TRBV11-2	-	-	TRBJ2-2	TGTGCCAGCAGCCTGACAGGAAACACCGGGGAGCTGTTTTTT	CASSLTGNTGELFF
TRBV5-6	-	-	TRBJ1-2	TGTGCCAGCAGCTTGGGAGGTGCGGGGCACGGCTACACCTTC	CASSLGGAGHGYTF